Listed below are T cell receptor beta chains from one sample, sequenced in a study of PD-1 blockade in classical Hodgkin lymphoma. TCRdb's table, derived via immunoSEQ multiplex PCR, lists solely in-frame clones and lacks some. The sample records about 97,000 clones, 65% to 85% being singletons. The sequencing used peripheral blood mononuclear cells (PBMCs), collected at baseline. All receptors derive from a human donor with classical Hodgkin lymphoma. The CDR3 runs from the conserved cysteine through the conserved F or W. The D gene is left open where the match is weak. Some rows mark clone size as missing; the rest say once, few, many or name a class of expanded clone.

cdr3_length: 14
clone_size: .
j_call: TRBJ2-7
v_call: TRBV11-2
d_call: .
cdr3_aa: CASSLDWGFDEQYF
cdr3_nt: TGTGCCAGCAGCTTAGATTGGGGATTCGACGAGCAGTACTTC

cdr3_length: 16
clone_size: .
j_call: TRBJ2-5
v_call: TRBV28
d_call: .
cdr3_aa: CASSPQGRSIQETQYF
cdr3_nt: TGTGCCAGCAGCCCCCAGGGCAGGAGCATCCAAGAGACCCAGTACTTC

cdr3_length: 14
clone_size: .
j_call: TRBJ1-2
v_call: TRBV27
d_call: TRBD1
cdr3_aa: CASRGDRGQDGYTF
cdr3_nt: TGTGCCAGCAGGGGTGACAGGGGGCAAGATGGCTACACCTTC

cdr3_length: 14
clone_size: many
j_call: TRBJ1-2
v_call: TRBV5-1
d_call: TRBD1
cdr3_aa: CASSPGQGASGYTF
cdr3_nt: TGCGCCAGCAGCCCCGGACAGGGGGCGAGCGGCTACACCTTC

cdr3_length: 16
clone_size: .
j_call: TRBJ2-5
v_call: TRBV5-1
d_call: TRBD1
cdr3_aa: CASSLGPTGTGETQYF
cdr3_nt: TGCGCCAGCAGCTTGGGTCCGACAGGGACAGGAGAGACCCAGTACTTC

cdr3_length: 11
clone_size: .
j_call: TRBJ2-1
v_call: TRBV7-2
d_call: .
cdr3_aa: CASRGGNEQFF
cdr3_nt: TGTGCCAGCAGAGGCGGGAATGAGCAGTTCTTC

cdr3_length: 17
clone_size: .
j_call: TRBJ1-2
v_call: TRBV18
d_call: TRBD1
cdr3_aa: CASSISKSGTGPYGYTF
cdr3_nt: TGTGCCAGCTCCATTTCCAAGTCCGGGACAGGTCCCTATGGCTACACCTTC

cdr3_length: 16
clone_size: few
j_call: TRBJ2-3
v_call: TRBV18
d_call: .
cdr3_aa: CASSPGSSEHTDTQYF
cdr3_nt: TGTGCCAGCTCACCGGGGTCTAGCGAACACACAGATACGCAGTATTTT

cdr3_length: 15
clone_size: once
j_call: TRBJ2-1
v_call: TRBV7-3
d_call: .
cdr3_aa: CASSFGGIKYNEQFF
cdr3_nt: TGTGCCAGCAGCTTTGGCGGGATTAAATACAATGAGCAGTTCTTC

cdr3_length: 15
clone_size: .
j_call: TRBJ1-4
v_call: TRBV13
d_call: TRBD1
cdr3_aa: CASSLSAGGYEKLFF
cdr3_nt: TGTGCCAGCAGCTTATCGGCAGGGGGTTACGAAAAACTGTTTTTT

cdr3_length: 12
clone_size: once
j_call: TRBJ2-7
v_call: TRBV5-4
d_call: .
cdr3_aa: CASSLGVHEQYF
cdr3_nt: TGTGCCAGCAGCTTGGGAGTCCACGAGCAGTACTTC

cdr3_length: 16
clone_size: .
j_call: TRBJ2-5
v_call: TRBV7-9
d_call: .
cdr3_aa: CASSLRGRWSQETQYF
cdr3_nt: TGTGCCAGCAGCTTAAGGGGCCGGTGGAGTCAAGAGACCCAGTACTTC

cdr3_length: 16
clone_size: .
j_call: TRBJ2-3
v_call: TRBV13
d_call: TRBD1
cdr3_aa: CASSSTNLPDRGLQYF
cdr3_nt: TGTGCCAGCAGCTCCACCAACCTCCCGGACAGGGGGCTTCAGTATTTT